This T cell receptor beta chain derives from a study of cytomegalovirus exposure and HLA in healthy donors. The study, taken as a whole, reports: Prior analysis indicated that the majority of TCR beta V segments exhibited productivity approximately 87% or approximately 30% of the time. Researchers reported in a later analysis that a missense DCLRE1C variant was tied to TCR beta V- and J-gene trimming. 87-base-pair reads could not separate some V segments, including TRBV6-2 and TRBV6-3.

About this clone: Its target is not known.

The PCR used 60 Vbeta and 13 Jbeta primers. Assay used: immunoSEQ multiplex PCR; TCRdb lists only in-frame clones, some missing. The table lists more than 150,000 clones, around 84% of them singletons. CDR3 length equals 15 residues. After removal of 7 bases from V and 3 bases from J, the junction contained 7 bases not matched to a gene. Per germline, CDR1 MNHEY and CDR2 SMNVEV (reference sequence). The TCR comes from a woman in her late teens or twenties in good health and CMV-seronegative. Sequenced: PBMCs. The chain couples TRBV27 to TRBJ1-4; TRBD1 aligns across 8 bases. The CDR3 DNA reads TGTGCCAGCAAATATTACAGGGGGTCTAATGAAAAACTGTTTTTT. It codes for CASKYYRGSNEKLFF.